The clone carrying this TCR beta chain was recorded a few times. TCRdb recomputed calls from the PCR reads with MiXCR, one row per CDR3 protein. The sample carries about half a million distinct CDR3 sequences, over 20% recorded once. The length of the CDR3 is 15 residues. Germline V CDR1 and CDR2: SEHNR, FQNEAQ (reference sequence). Trimming took 3 bases from V and 5 from J, leaving 13 bases between them. These data originate in a study of molecular identifiers for immune sequencing clone quantification. For the study at large: Five aliquots were made in replicates from the RNA of approximately 20,000 or 98,000 naive CD8 cells, and four were sequenced.

Naive CD8 libraries used 20,000 to 1,000,000 sorted cells and 10%, 30% or 50% RNA. In the sort, naive CD8 T cells were defined as CD8+CD4-CCR7+CD45RA+. Material for sequencing was naive CD8+ T cells from blood, with Jurkat cell RNA spiked in. Described subset: FACS-sorted CD8+CD4-CCR7+CD45RA+ naive T cells. This rearrangement joins TRBV7-9 to TRBJ1-4; D not certain. The sequence derives from a human donor in good health. Some libraries in this study had Jurkat cell RNA spiked in. CDR3 bases: TGTGCCAGCAGCTTGGTCGGAGATGGGAATGAAAAACTGTTTTTT. Its protein is CASSLVGDGNEKLFF.